This is a list of T cell receptor beta chains from one sample in a study of T cells in Graves' hyperthyroidism and ophthalmopathy. TCRdb itself ran the multiplex PCR reads through MiXCR, one entry per CDR3 protein. The data contain 650,000 to 800,000 distinct CDR3 sequences, less than 45% of them seen just once; the ten biggest clones take up less than 9%. The sequencing input was peripheral blood or thyroid tissue (not recorded which). The receptors here all came from an adult man with Graves' disease, either hyperthyroidism or ophthalmopathy (not recorded which). Both conserved end residues are part of each CDR3. D genes are given only for firm matches. Clone size is stated in some rows and not others, as once, few, many or a class when expanded.

D: TRBD1; size: -; J: TRBJ1-4; V: TRBV2; DNA: TGCGCCACCCAACAGGGGGATGAAAAACTGTTTTTT; CDR3: CATQQGDEKLFF
D: TRBD1; size: -; J: TRBJ1-1; V: TRBV24-1; DNA: TGTGCCAGCAGTTACGGTACAGGGGATAACACTGAAGCTTTCTTT; CDR3: CASSYGTGDNTEAFF
D: TRBD1; size: -; J: TRBJ1-1; V: TRBV19; DNA: TGTGCCAGTAGTTTCCGGGACAGCGAAGCTTTCTTT; CDR3: CASSFRDSEAFF
D: -; size: many; J: TRBJ1-2; V: TRBV7-9; DNA: TGTGCCAGCAGCCCGGGTCCCACCTATGGCTACACCTTC; CDR3: CASSPGPTYGYTF
D: -; size: -; J: TRBJ2-7; V: TRBV6-5; DNA: TGTGCCAGCAGCATGACAGCTAACACCTACGAGCAGTACTTC; CDR3: CASSMTANTYEQYF
D: -; size: -; J: TRBJ1-5; V: TRBV24-1; DNA: TGTGCCAGTGACTTTGGGAGCAGCAATCAGCCCCAGCATTTT; CDR3: CASDFGSSNQPQHF
D: -; size: few; J: TRBJ2-5; V: TRBV20-1; DNA: TGCAGTGCTGGGGAACAGGGAATCGAGACCCAGTACTTC; CDR3: CSAGEQGIETQYF
D: TRBD1; size: -; J: TRBJ1-2; V: TRBV25-1; DNA: TGTGCCAGCAGTGACATTCGTGCGGACAGGGACTATGGCTACACCTTC; CDR3: CASSDIRADRDYGYTF
D: -; size: -; J: TRBJ2-7; V: TRBV7-2; DNA: TGTGCCAGCAGCCTCGGGACGCGCGAGCAGTACTTC; CDR3: CASSLGTREQYF
D: TRBD1; size: -; J: TRBJ1-1; V: TRBV10-3; DNA: TGTGCCAGCTCACCACAGGGGGCGACGAACACTGAAGCTTTCTTT; CDR3: CASSPQGATNTEAFF
D: -; size: -; J: TRBJ1-4; V: TRBV7-9; DNA: TGTGCCAGCAGCTTGCACAGGGAAGAAAAACTGTTTTTT; CDR3: CASSLHREEKLFF
D: -; size: few; J: TRBJ1-5; V: TRBV3-1; DNA: TGTGCCAGCAGCCATGGCGAAAGGCAGCCCCAGCATTTT; CDR3: CASSHGERQPQHF
D: -; size: many; J: TRBJ1-1; V: TRBV7-9; DNA: TGTGCCAGCAGCAGAAGCAGGAACACTGAAGCTTTCTTT; CDR3: CASSRSRNTEAFF
D: TRBD1; size: -; J: TRBJ1-1; V: TRBV7-9; DNA: TGTGCCAGCACAGGGGGTAGCATGAACACTGAAGCTTTCTTT; CDR3: CASTGGSMNTEAFF
D: -; size: -; J: TRBJ1-1; V: TRBV7-8; DNA: TGCGCCAGCAGCCCATTCTCGGGGCACACTGAAGCTTTCTTT; CDR3: CASSPFSGHTEAFF
D: -; size: many; J: TRBJ1-2; V: TRBV12-3/TRBV12-4; DNA: TGTGCCAGCACCCTGGGACCTCACTATGGCTACACCTTC; CDR3: CASTLGPHYGYTF
D: TRBD1; size: many; J: TRBJ1-1; V: TRBV10-3; DNA: TGTGCCATCAGGAAGGTGGGGACAGGGGGAAGTGCTGAAGCTTTCTTT; CDR3: CAIRKVGTGGSAEAFF
D: -; size: few; J: TRBJ1-1; V: TRBV9; DNA: TGTGCCAGCAGCGCCAAAATTACAGGGAAGGACACTGAAGCTTTCTTT; CDR3: CASSAKITGKDTEAFF